This passage covers 30 T cell receptor beta chains from one sample sequenced in a study of shared clonotypes between healthy human individuals. Generated by immunoSEQ multiplex PCR, the TCRdb table keeps only in-frame clones and is missing some. Of 950,000 to 1,100,000 clones in the sample, about 75% were seen once. The material sequenced was memory CD4+ T cells sorted from blood. Described subset: CD45RA-negative fraction. These receptor sequences come from a man younger than 35 in good health.

There are a few counts of this clone. This sequence joins TRBV30 and TRBJ1-1; D call uncertain. V lost 2 bases to trimming and J lost 9 bases, with 16 bases between them. Germline V CDR1 and CDR2: GTSNPN, SVGIG (reference sequence). CDR3 length: 13 amino acids. The CDR3 loop reads CAWSPLPGNQAFF. For the CDR3, the DNA is TGTGCCTGGAGTCCGCTCCCGGGTAATCAAGCTTTCTTT. Full variable domain (remainder filled in from reference TRBV30 and TRBJ1-1): SQTIHQWPATLVQPVGSPLSLECTVEGTSNPNLYWYRQAAGRGLQLLFYSVGIGQISSEVPQNLSASRPQDRQFILSSKKLLLSDSGFYLCAWSPLPGNQAFFGQGTRLTVV.

CDR3 nucleotide sequence: TGTGCCAGCAGTGGAGGGACAGGGGTTAAATACAATGAGCAGTTCTTC. Amino acid sequence: CASSGGTGVKYNEQFF. The chain uses TRBV6-1 and TRBJ2-1, with 10 bases matching TRBD1. The CDR3 sequence is 16 residues long. Losses at the gene ends were 4 bases for V and 4 bases for J; bases not matched to a gene: 7. Germline V gene lookup returns CDR1 MNHNS and CDR2 SASEGT.

J is TRBJ1-4 and V is TRBV7-2, with 9 bases aligning to TRBD1. The CDR3 consists of 14 residues. The V gene's germline CDR1 is SGHTA and CDR2 FQGNSA. Losses at the gene ends were 5 bases for V and 5 bases for J; bases not matched to a gene: 3. This CDR3 is CASSGGQGNEKLFF. In DNA form, the CDR3 reads TGTGCCAGCAGCGGCGGACAGGGGAATGAAAAACTGTTTTTT.

V usage is TRBV30 and J usage is TRBJ1-5; 8 nucleotides align to TRBD1. Trimming took 0 bases from V and 6 from J; bases not matched to a gene: 7. Germline V gives CDR1 GTSNPN, CDR2 SVGIG (reference sequence). This CDR3 is 15 amino acids long. The CDR3 reads CAWSVSDRVGQPQHF. In nucleotides, the CDR3 is TGTGCCTGGAGTGTATCGGACAGGGTTGGTCAGCCCCAGCATTTT.

The chain recombines TRBV28 with TRBJ1-1; TRBD1 is a possible D gene (5 bases). V shed 5 bases and J shed 1 base, with 11 bases lying between them. CDR1 and CDR2 (germline): MDHEN, SYDVKM. This CDR3 comprises 14 residues. Here the CDR3 DNA reads TGTGCCAGCAGTACAGGTGGAGGGAACACTGAAGCTTTCTTT. Translated: CASSTGGGNTEAFF.

Of note for this clone: Other nucleotide sequences from this sample produce the same CDR3. The V gene is TRBV19, the J gene TRBJ2-7; D assignment may be TRBD1 or TRBD2 (5 bases each). The germline V and J ends were trimmed by 4 bases and 2 bases, with 12 bases remaining between them. This CDR3 region has 14 residues. CDR1 is LNHDA, CDR2 SQIVND, per germline (reference sequence). Here the CDR3 reads CASSTRDGAYEQYF. CDR3 coding DNA: TGTGCCAGTAGTACGAGGGACGGAGCCTACGAGCAGTACTTC.

Turning to this clone: A much larger clonotype is one base distant, so this may be a read error. Other DNA variants within this sample encode the same CDR3. The rearrangement links TRBV5-1 to TRBJ1-1; D is unclear. This CDR3 comprises 15 residues. The V end was cut by 5 bases, the J end by 0 bases, with 14 bases between. CDR1 and CDR2 from the germline V gene are SGHRS and YFSETQ. The DNA of the CDR3 is TGCGCCAGCAGTTCTACCCCGGGAGTGAACACTGAAGCTTTCTTT. It encodes CASSSTPGVNTEAFF. The whole variable domain, remainder taken from reference TRBV5-1 and TRBJ1-1, is KAGVTQTPRYLIKTRGQQVTLSCSPISGHRSVSWYQQTPGQGLQFLFEYFSETQRNKGNFPGRFSGRQFSNSRSEMNVSTLELGDSALYLCASSSTPGVNTEAFFGQGTRLTVV.

The V call is TRBV6-6, the J call TRBJ2-7; 8 bases are shared with TRBD2. V gave up 8 bases and J gave up 2 bases; unmatched junction bases: 11. Germline CDR1 MNHNY, CDR2 SVGAGI (reference sequence). The CDR3 runs 15 residues. CDR3 amino acids: CASETGRASPYEQYF. In nucleotides, the CDR3 is TGTGCCAGCGAAACCGGGAGGGCCTCTCCCTACGAGCAGTACTTC.

The V call is TRBV30, the J call TRBJ1-6, with 9 bases matching TRBD1. The CDR3 runs 14 residues. V gave up 2 bases and J gave up 5 bases; unmatched junction bases: 1. Germline V gene data show CDR1 as GTSNPN and CDR2 as SVGIG (reference sequence). The CDR3 reads CAWSRDRDNSPLHF. The DNA of the CDR3 is TGTGCCTGGAGTAGGGACAGGGATAATTCACCCCTCCACTTT.

The chain has TRBV28 and TRBJ1-2; maybe TRBD1 (5 bases). V was pared by 5 bases and J by 4 bases, with 14 bases between. The CDR3 is 14 amino acids. Germline V gene lookup returns CDR1 MDHEN and CDR2 SYDVKM. The CDR3 nucleotides read TGTGCCAGCAGTCACCGGGACTTCACCTATGGCTACACCTTC. Translating gives CASSHRDFTYGYTF.

The rearrangement uses TRBV5-1 and TRBJ2-3, with D tentatively TRBD1 or TRBD2 (5 bases each). The ends were cut back, 0 bases at V and 6 bases at J, with 14 bases in the middle. Germline CDR1 and CDR2: SGHRS and YFSETQ. CDR3 size: 15 residues. For the CDR3, the DNA is TGCGCCAGCAGCTTGGGGGACCTACACGCGGATACGCAGTATTTT. This translates into CASSLGDLHADTQYF. Full variable domain (remainder filled in from reference TRBV5-1 and TRBJ2-3): KAGVTQTPRYLIKTRGQQVTLSCSPISGHRSVSWYQQTPGQGLQFLFEYFSETQRNKGNFPGRFSGRQFSNSRSEMNVSTLELGDSALYLCASSLGDLHADTQYFGPGTRLTVL.

This sequence joins TRBV5-6 and TRBJ1-1; a weak D match, TRBD1 (5 bases). This CDR3 is 14 amino acids long. Germline V gives CDR1 SGHDT, CDR2 YYEEEE. Trimming cost V 0 bases and J 7 bases, with 13 bases left between them. This CDR3 reads CASSLERGTYEAFF. The CDR3 DNA is TGTGCCAGCAGCTTGGAACGGGGCACCTATGAAGCTTTCTTT.

Comment on this clone: A much larger clone is a single base away; this may be a read error. The chain recombines TRBV5-5 with TRBJ1-3, with D maybe TRBD1 (6 bases). V gave up 5 bases and J gave up 0 bases, with 12 bases separating them. This CDR3 region has 15 residues. Germline CDR1 and CDR2: SGHKS and YYEKEE (reference sequence). The CDR3 sequence: CASSPTDSSGNTIYF. The CDR3 DNA sequence: TGTGCCAGCAGTCCGACGGACAGCTCTGGAAACACCATATATTTT.

V usage is TRBV5-4 and J usage is TRBJ2-5, with 11 positions matching TRBD2. Trimming at V came to 3 bases and at J to 5 bases, leaving 6 bases not matched to a gene. The germline CDR1 and CDR2 sequences are SGHNT and YYREEE (reference sequence). The CDR3 covers 15 residues. CDR3 coding DNA: TGTGCCAGCAGCTCCTTAGCGGGGGGGCGTGAGACCCAGTACTTC. This sequence encodes CASSSLAGGRETQYF.

About this clone itself: Given a far larger clone just one base away, this is likely a sequencing read error. The genes are TRBV5-6 and TRBJ1-1; D gene ambiguous. CDR1 and CDR2 from the germline V gene are SGHDT and YYEEEE. There are 13 residues in the CDR3. The V and J ends lost 2 bases and 1 base respectively, with 6 bases between them. The CDR3 sequence is CASSFRGNTEAFF. The CDR3 DNA reads as TGTGCCAGCAGCTTCCGGGGGAACACTGAAGCTTTCTTT.

The chain couples TRBV7-2 to TRBJ2-5, with 13 bases that match TRBD2. The germline CDR1 and CDR2 sequences are SGHTA and FQGNSA. Trimming removed 3 bases from V and 1 base from J; junction bases left unmatched: 2. This CDR3 spans 16 amino acids. CDR3 sequence reads: CASSFGLAGAQETQYF. The CDR3 DNA follows: TGTGCCAGCAGCTTCGGACTAGCGGGAGCCCAAGAGACCCAGTACTTC.

J is TRBJ1-1 and V is TRBV7-2, with D unclear. Germline lookup yields CDR1 SGHTA and CDR2 FQGNSA. With 3 bases removed from V and 9 bases from J, the gap between germline ends came to 26 bases. The CDR3 runs to 17 residues. This CDR3 reads CASSFKTGNSPPGKAFF. The CDR3 bases are TGTGCCAGCAGCTTTAAGACCGGGAACAGCCCGCCCGGGAAAGCTTTCTTT. Full variable domain (rest looked up from reference TRBV7-2 and TRBJ1-1): GAGVSQSPSNKVTEKGKDVELRCDPISGHTALYWYRQSLGQGLEFLIYFQGNSAPDKSGLPSDRFSAERTGGSVSTLTIQRTQQEDSAVYLCASSFKTGNSPPGKAFFGQGTRLTVV.

The chain is built from TRBV5-4 and TRBJ2-5; 8 bases map to TRBD1. V lost 3 bases to trimming and J lost 4 bases; unmatched junction nucleotides: 11. The CDR3 has 16 residues. The germline gives CDR1 SGHNT, CDR2 YYREEE (reference sequence). The CDR3 DNA is TGTGCCAGCAGCTCCGGGGGTGCAGGGGGCGGAGAGACCCAGTACTTC. Translation gives CASSSGGAGGGETQYF.

There are a few counts of this clone. The genes are TRBV10-3 and TRBJ2-3; TRBD1 is a possible D gene (6 bases). V was clipped by 6 bases and J by 6 bases, with 25 bases between them. The CDR3 is made up of 17 amino acids. Germline V lookup: CDR1 ENHRY, CDR2 SYGVKD. The CDR3: CAIRKDTGTHNADTQYF. Written as DNA, the CDR3 is TGTGCCATCAGGAAAGATACAGGGACCCACAACGCGGATACGCAGTATTTT.

This clone appeared a few times. V gene TRBV18 combines with J gene TRBJ1-1; D uncertain. This CDR3 has 14 amino acids. From germline, CDR1 is KGHSH and CDR2 LQKENI. The ends were cut back, 3 bases at V and 4 bases at J, with 12 bases in the middle. CDR3 coding DNA: TGTGCCAGCTCACCCGGTTCCCTTATCACTGAAGCTTTCTTT. Amino acids: CASSPGSLITEAFF. Complete variable domain (other parts from reference TRBV18 and TRBJ1-1): NAGVMQNPRHLVRRRGQEARLRCSPMKGHSHVYWYRQLPEEGLKFMVYLQKENIIDESGMPKERFSAEFPKEGPSILRIQQVVRGDSAAYFCASSPGSLITEAFFGQGTRLTVV.

The chain combines TRBV5-1 with TRBJ2-5; D is tentatively TRBD1 or TRBD2 (7 bases each). With 0 bases removed from V and 6 bases from J, the gap between germline ends came to 12 bases. Germline V CDR1 and CDR2: SGHRS, YFSETQ. The CDR3 length is 14 residues. In nucleotides, the CDR3 is TGCGCCAGCAGCTTGGGGGAGGGGGCTAAGACCCAGTACTTC. Translating it yields CASSLGEGAKTQYF.

The chain couples TRBV5-1 to TRBJ2-7; 8 bases are a match to TRBD1. Germline V gives CDR1 SGHRS, CDR2 YFSETQ. Unmatched junction bases numbered 5, after V lost 0 bases and J lost 0 bases. The CDR3 is 16 amino acids. The CDR3 nucleotides read TGCGCCAGCAGCTTGGGAGGGACAGGTAGCTCCTACGAGCAGTACTTC. This encodes CASSLGGTGSSYEQYF.

The chain is built from TRBV2 and TRBJ1-5; D unclear. The CDR3 length is 13 residues. CDR1 and CDR2 (germline): SNHLY, FYNNEI. Trimming took 6 bases from V and 0 from J, leaving 6 bases between them. Here the CDR3 DNA reads TGTGCCAGCAGAGATTATAGCAATCAGCCCCAGCATTTT. It specifies CASRDYSNQPQHF.

The chain has TRBV2 and TRBJ2-5, with a possible D match to TRBD1 (6 bases). Looked up from germline, CDR1 is SNHLY and CDR2 is FYNNEI. V lost 2 bases and J lost 6, with 19 bases in between. CDR3 length: 16 amino acids. The CDR3 bases are TGTGCCAGCAGTGAAAGGTTAACAGGGATTAGAAAGACCCAGTACTTC. This gives the protein CASSERLTGIRKTQYF.

The V gene is TRBV5-6, the J gene TRBJ1-6, with D maybe TRBD1 (6 bases). Germline V CDR1 and CDR2: SGHDT, YYEEEE. The CDR3 runs 13 residues. The V gene lost 1 base and the J gene lost 8 bases, with 7 bases spanning the gap. The CDR3 DNA reads TGTGCCAGCAGCTTGCCAGGGGATTCACCCCTCCACTTT. This encodes CASSLPGDSPLHF.

The V gene is TRBV28, the J gene TRBJ2-3; D unclear. The germline gives CDR1 MDHEN, CDR2 SYDVKM. This CDR3 is 13 amino acids long. V lost 5 bases, J lost 4 bases, and 10 bases lay in between. CDR3 sequence: CASSAYRSDTQYF. The CDR3 bases are TGTGCCAGCAGTGCATATCGATCAGATACGCAGTATTTT. The whole variable domain, remainder taken from reference TRBV28 and TRBJ2-3, is DVKVTQSSRYLVKRTGEKVFLECVQDMDHENMFWYRQDPGLGLRLIYFSYDVKMKEKGDIPEGYSVSREKKERFSLILESASTNQTSMYLCASSAYRSDTQYFGPGTRLTVL.

Comments on this clone: A far larger clone is off by one base, so a read error is likely. The CDR3 protein is CATSRDVGTVGEKLVF. CDR3 nucleotide sequence: TGTGCCACCAGCAGAGATGTTGGGACAGTTGGTGAAAAACTGGTTTTT. The rearrangement links TRBV15 to TRBJ1-4; 7 bases are shared with TRBD1. Germline V gene sequence: CDR1 LNHNV, CDR2 YYDKDF (reference sequence). The CDR3 runs 16 residues.

This clone was seen a handful of times. Germline and junction disagree at one end, which may indicate a read error. This chain links TRBV7-7 with TRBJ1-1; TRBD1 aligns across 8 bases. The CDR3 runs 14 residues. Germline CDR1 and CDR2: SSHAT and FNYEAQ (reference sequence). The CDR3 sequence is CASSRTGGLMSAFF. DNA of the CDR3: TGTGCTAGCAGCCGTACAGGGGGATTGATGTCAGCTTTCTTT.

The sample holds a few counts of this clone. This could be a read error, since a much larger clone is one nucleotide away. The chain combines TRBV30 with TRBJ2-3; TRBD2 matches 7 bases. Germline values: CDR1 GTSNPN, CDR2 SVGIG (reference sequence). V trimming: 1 base; J trimming: 6 bases; junction bases outside the gene matches: 13. The CDR3 is 16 amino acids. CDR3 bases: TGTGCCTGGAGTGGCCTCCGGGGGTTCGGGGGGGATACGCAGTATTTT. Protein: CAWSGLRGFGGDTQYF.

Remarks on this clone: At the DNA level, this CDR3 is encoded by other sequences in the same sample as well. This rearrangement joins TRBV28 to TRBJ2-2; 8 bases map to TRBD1. The junction had 5 bases not matched to a gene; V was cut back by 4 bases and J by 4 bases. This CDR3 comprises 15 residues. The V gene's germline CDR1 is MDHEN and CDR2 SYDVKM. The CDR3 loop is CASSSQGAGTGELFF. CDR3 nucleotides: TGTGCCAGCAGTTCGCAGGGGGCCGGCACCGGGGAGCTGTTTTTT.